This TCR beta chain comes out of a study of cytomegalovirus exposure and HLA in healthy donors (dated by TCRdb to the late 2010s). Concerning the study at large: According to an earlier analysis of several hundred of the donors, some 180 million T cells yielded 117 million unique TCR beta sequences and about 300 Gb of sequence data. In a later analysis, previously published TCR beta repertoires from hundreds of donors were re-analyzed and high-resolution HLA genotyping was added so that TCR occurrence patterns could be studied. Alongside the repertoire data, information on donor age, sex, ethnicity and CMV serostatus was compiled. Along with the approximately 620-subject first cohort, a separate validation cohort of some 130 different subjects was used. Of the 300 to 500 genotyped donors, less than 85% were placed in the genetic ancestry cluster associated with self-reported Caucasian donors. A few DR-DQ haplotypes were handled as single units for association and clustering because linkage in the cohort was strong. Typing coverage differed by locus: A, B, C, DRB1 and DQB1 were typed in roughly 629-630 donors, DQA1 in roughly 500, DPA1 in around 600, and DPB1 in approximately 450. An early release that covered more than 550 HLA-typed donors contained about 300 gigabases of sequencing data and roughly 84 million unique TCR sequences. All discovery cohort repertoires had been generated on a single sequencing platform. The study was designed to test whether signatures of past pathogen exposure could be identified by cataloging public T cell receptors. Rather than drawing on any new phenotypic data, the later analysis identified candidate immune exposures from TCR beta sequences and the way those sequences occurred across donors. Across 398 genotyped donors of the cohort, an average of roughly 250,000 unique TCR beta nucleotide sequences per donor were sequenced, and around 20% of those sequences were non-productive. In an earlier analysis of 587 of the donors, high-throughput TCR beta sequencing was used to judge whether each TCR beta V gene segment behaved as functional or pseudogenic. To predict cytomegalovirus infection status, the study brought together high-throughput TCR immunosequencing, statistical association of individual TCRs with disease status, and machine learning. The T cell repertoires of 550 to 850 subjects were profiled by immunosequencing and related to cytomegalovirus serostatus. In a later genetic analysis, genome-wide SNP genotypes for 398 of the 666 donors were used, and that subset was treated as a discovery cohort. HLA typing covered class I and class II loci at four-digit resolution.

Study-wide findings and limitations: In both the original and validation cohorts, the classifier was reported to diagnose cytomegalovirus status with high specificity and sensitivity. The cohort was sequenced for TCR beta chains only, and without alpha or paired-chain data the features that could be detected were limited. According to a later genetic analysis, donors in an Asian-associated ancestry cluster had fewer N-insertions in productive TCRs than the roughly 670-donor mean. A further reported finding was that TCR beta sequences accurately predicted the HLA-A and HLA-B alleles for most subjects in the first cohort. HLA typing was unavailable for some donors at each locus, so association tests used only the typed subset. Specific HLA alleles were associated with 15,000 to 20,000 TCR beta sequences at a false discovery rate of 0.05 in a later analysis. Sequencing depth was assumed to be roughly uniform across donors in the presence/absence analyses, though that assumption may not hold. In an earlier analysis of approximately 590 of the donors, most TCR beta V segments were observed in productive rearrangements about 87% or about 30% of the time, broadly matching IMGT annotations. The only immune exposure information available for the cohort was CMV serostatus. The earlier analysis of fewer than 750 of the donors excluded 15 to 20 rarely observed V segments, including chromosome 9 orphons, because counts were too low. Most TCR sequences were seen in very few donors, while some public TCRs were found in many individuals. A later analysis found that most CMV-associated TCR beta chains appeared HLA-restricted, with HLA associations seemingly driven largely by CMV exposure. Several of the top co-occurrence clusters appeared to be linked to parvovirus B19, influenza, CMV and Epstein-Barr virus, according to a later analysis. In vitro tests confirmed that three of the cytomegalovirus-associated TCR beta chains recognize cytomegalovirus antigens. Assigning TCR associations to individual alleles was difficult when HLA alleles, especially DR and DQ, strongly co-occurred. The authors suggested that the approach could potentially be generalized to other disease states and immunological phenotypes. In a later analysis, the rate of TCR association differed among HLA loci, with DRB1 alleles having the most associated TCRs and HLA-C alleles having the fewest. Linkage disequilibrium might explain the correlated functional status among segregating V segments, but an unknown experimental factor could not be excluded. Some IMGT-functional V segments, including TRBV6-2 and TRBV6-3, could not be distinguished by the 87-base-pair reads and were therefore excluded. A cluster of highly shared sequence variants was judged likely to represent a technical artifact of the sequencing pipeline. Compared with equally common non-associated chains, HLA-associated TCR beta chains in a later analysis were more clonally expanded and had lower generation probabilities. In a later genetic analysis, a missense DCLRE1C variant was associated with V-gene and J-gene trimming of TCR beta chains, and the association was replicated in an independent cohort. In the study, approximately 160 TCR beta chains were listed as associated with cytomegalovirus.

The library was made by the immunoSEQ multiplex PCR assay. A mixture of 60 forward primers for TCR Vbeta segments and 13 reverse primers for TCR Jbeta segments was used in the multiplex PCR. The CDR3 region of rearranged TCR beta genes was amplified from genomic DNA with a multiplex PCR assay. Amplified TCR beta libraries were sequenced as 87-base-pair reads on the Illumina HiSeq System. Under the source paper's analysis protocol: Across the 666 repertoires, a later analysis counted 80 million or so unique TCR beta chains, roughly 11 million of which were shared by at least two donors. To remove PCR and sequencing errors, raw reads were error-corrected and collapsed into unique sequences using a nearest-neighbor algorithm that merged closely related sequences. To assign V, D and J gene segments, CDR3 sequences were aligned to IMGT reference sequences. For a sequence to be retained, a match of at least six nucleotides to both a V gene segment and a J gene segment was required. Rearrangements were called productive when the CDR3 lacked stop codons and stayed in frame with V and J; all others were non-productive. Following IMGT convention, CDR3 was defined as the stretch from the second conserved V-encoded cysteine up to the conserved J-encoded phenylalanine. Sequences without an unambiguous match to a single V gene segment were excluded from the earlier analysis of about 600 of the donors. An earlier analysis of 500 to 700 of the donors classified V segments as functional when productive rearrangements were above 56.7% and as segregating when the standard deviation between donors was above 5%. To diagnose cytomegalovirus status from the catalog of TCR beta chain sequences, a statistical classification framework was built. V and J gene assignment, in a later analysis, came from comparing TCR nucleotide sequences with IMGT/GENE-DB human TR gene sequences. In a later analysis, CDR3 sequences and most-parsimonious VDJ recombination scenarios were assigned using the TCRdist pipeline. In a later analysis, each TCR beta chain was defined by its CDR3 amino acid sequence together with its V-gene family, and reads lacking a unique V-gene family were excluded. As a way to deal with suspected cross-contamination and a sequencing artifact, a later analysis dropped over 550 nucleotide sequences that were highly shared and had low generation probability. A later analysis calculated a clonal expansion index for each public chain from normalized within-repertoire ranks of inferred template counts. In a later analysis, generation probabilities were computed using a VDJ recombination model fitted to out-of-frame rearrangements, and the results were checked against IGoR. Hypergeometric tests were used in a later analysis to score TCR-TCR, TCR-HLA and TCR-CMV co-occurrence, with a repertoire-size bias correction applied to the TCR pairs. To estimate false discovery rates, a later analysis permuted the HLA or CMV assignments 20 times. In a later analysis, co-occurring TCRs were grouped using DBSCAN, and TCRdist sequence similarity was added for clustering within HLA-allele-positive subsets. Repertoires with fewer than 30,000 or more than 120,000 public chains, plus five repertoires with anomalous nucleotide sharing, were excluded from co-occurrence clustering. TCRdb mirrors the immuneACCESS table, restricted to in-frame sequences. Some clones are absent from its copies; in checked studies, under half trace to an unresolved V gene, and the reason for the others is unknown. That table supplies the V and J calls and clone size; D and trimming were determined from the DNA. This sample gives 130,000 to 150,000 clones in total; approximately 78% of them show up just once. In total, the top ten clones hold under 3% of the sample.

This clone was seen a few times. The target of this receptor is not known. Base-call qualities are not available, and no considerably larger clone is one nucleotide away. Trimming takes 4 bases from V and 5 bases from J, and the germline ends sit 11 bases apart. The CDR3 numbers 13 residues from cysteine through phenylalanine. Only the CDR3 region is kept as DNA, spanning 39 bases read in frame from base 1. Based on the germline V gene (reference sequence), the CDR1 and CDR2 sequences are SEHNR and FQNEAQ. The cohort consisted of 600 or so healthy bone marrow donors. At the time of sampling, all cohort members were nominally healthy, though unrecorded immune exposures were likely present. The donor tested CMV seronegative, placing the donor among the 350 or so seronegative members of the cohort. A peripheral blood sample was collected from each donor, and TCR beta sequencing was performed on peripheral blood mononuclear cells. The Qiagen DNeasy Blood Extraction Kit was used to extract genomic DNA from the blood cell samples.

What was sequenced was PBMCs. The V and J segments used are TRBV7-9 and TRBJ1-1, and TRBD1 may be the D gene, going by 6 matching bases. This clonotype was sampled from a female donor in good health and CMV-seronegative. The nucleotide sequence reads as follows: TGTGCCAGCAGCTGGGGCAGGGGAACTGAAGCTTTCTTT. Translation gives CASSWGRGTEAFF. Reference TRBV7-9 and TRBJ1-1 genes cover what lies past the CDR3, so the full variable domain is DTGVSQNPRHKITKRGQNVTFRCDPISEHNRLYWYRQTLGQGPEFLTYFQNEAQLEKSRLLSDRFSAERPKGSFSTLEIQRTEQGDSAMYLCASSWGRGTEAFFGQGTRLTVV.